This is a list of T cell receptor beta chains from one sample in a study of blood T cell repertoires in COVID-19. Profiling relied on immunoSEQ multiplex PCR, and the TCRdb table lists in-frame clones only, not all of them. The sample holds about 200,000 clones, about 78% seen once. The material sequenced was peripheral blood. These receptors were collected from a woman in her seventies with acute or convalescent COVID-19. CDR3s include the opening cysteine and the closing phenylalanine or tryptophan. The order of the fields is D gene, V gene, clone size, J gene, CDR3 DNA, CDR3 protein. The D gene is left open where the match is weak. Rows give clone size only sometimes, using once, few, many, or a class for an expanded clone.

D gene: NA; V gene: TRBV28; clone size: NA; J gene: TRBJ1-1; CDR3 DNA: TGTGCCAGCAGTTGGGGGCAGGCTTATCGCACTGAAGCTTTCTTT; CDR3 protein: CASSWGQAYRTEAFF
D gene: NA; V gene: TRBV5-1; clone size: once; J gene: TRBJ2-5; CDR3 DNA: TGCGCCAGCAGCCGCGACAGACAAGAGACCCAGTACTTC; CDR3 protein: CASSRDRQETQYF
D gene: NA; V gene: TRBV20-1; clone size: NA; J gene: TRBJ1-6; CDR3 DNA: TGCAGTGCTAGTGCAGGGTATAATTCACCCCTCCACTTT; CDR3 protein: CSASAGYNSPLHF
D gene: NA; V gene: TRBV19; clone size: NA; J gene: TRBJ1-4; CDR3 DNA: TGTGCCAGTAGTATAGGACCGGACTTTAATGAAAAACTGTTTTTT; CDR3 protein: CASSIGPDFNEKLFF
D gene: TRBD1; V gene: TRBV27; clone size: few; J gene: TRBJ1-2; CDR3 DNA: TGTGCCAGCAGCGACAGGGGTGTGGGCTACACCTTC; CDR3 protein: CASSDRGVGYTF
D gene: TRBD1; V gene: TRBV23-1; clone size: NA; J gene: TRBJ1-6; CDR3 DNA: TGCGCCAGCAGTCAATTGGGACAGGGGTACTCACCCCTCCACTTT; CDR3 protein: CASSQLGQGYSPLHF
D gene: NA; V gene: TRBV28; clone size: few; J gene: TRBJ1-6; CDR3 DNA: TGTGCCAGCAGTCTCGGGGGGCAGGGGAATAATTCACCCCTCCACTTT; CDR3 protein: CASSLGGQGNNSPLHF
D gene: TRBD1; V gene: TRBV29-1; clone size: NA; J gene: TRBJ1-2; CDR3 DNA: TGCAGCGTTGGGCCGACAGGGGCTGATGGCTACACCTTC; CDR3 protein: CSVGPTGADGYTF
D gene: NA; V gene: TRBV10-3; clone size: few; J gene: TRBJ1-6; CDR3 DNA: TGTGCCATCAGTGAGAGGGAGCTTGGGTCCCTCCACTTT; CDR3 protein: CAISERELGSLHF
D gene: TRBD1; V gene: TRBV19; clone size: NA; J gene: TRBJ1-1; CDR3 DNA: TGTGCCAGTAGCAAAATCCCCGACCCACCTGACAGGGGGCGAATTCGCACTGAAGCTTTCTTT; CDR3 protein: CASSKIPDPPDRGRIRTEAFF
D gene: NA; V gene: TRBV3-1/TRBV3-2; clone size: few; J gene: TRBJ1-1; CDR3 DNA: TGTGCCAGCAGCCCCCCTGGGGGGACTGAAGCTTTCTTT; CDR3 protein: CASSPPGGTEAFF
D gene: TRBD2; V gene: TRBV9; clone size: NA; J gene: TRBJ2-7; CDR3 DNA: TGTGCCAGCAGCGCTGGGGGGGTTGCCCGGACCCACGAGCAGTACTTC; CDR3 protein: CASSAGGVARTHEQYF
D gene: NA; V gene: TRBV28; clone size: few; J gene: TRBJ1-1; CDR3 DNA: TGTGCCAGCAGTCTGCCCCAGGGCGGCCACGGTGAAGCTTTCTTT; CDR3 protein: CASSLPQGGHGEAFF
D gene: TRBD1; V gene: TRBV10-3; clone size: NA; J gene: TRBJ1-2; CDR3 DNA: TGTGCCATCAACGACAGGGGCACCTTTAACTATGGCTACACCTTC; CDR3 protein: CAINDRGTFNYGYTF
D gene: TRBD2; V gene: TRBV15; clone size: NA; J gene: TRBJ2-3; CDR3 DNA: TGTGCCACCAGAGCGGGAGATGCGACAGATACGCAGTATTTT; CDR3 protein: CATRAGDATDTQYF
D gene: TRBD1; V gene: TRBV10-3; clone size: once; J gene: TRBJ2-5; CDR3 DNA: TGTGCCATCAGGAACGGACAGGGTCAAGAGACCCAGTACTTC; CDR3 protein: CAIRNGQGQETQYF
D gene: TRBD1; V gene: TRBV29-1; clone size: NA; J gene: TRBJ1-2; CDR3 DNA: TGCAGCGTCGAGAATACAGGGGGGGGTAACTATGGCTACACCTTC; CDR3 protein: CSVENTGGGNYGYTF
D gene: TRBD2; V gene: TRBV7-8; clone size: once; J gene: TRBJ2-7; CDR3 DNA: TGTGCCAGCAGCTTAGCCCCGGGCGGGAGAGGCAAGCAGTACTTC; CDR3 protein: CASSLAPGGRGKQYF
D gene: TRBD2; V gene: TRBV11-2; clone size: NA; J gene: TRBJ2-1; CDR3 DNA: TGTGCCAGCAGCTGGAGGCCTACAGCGGGAGGGTACAATGAGCAGTTCTTC; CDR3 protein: CASSWRPTAGGYNEQFF
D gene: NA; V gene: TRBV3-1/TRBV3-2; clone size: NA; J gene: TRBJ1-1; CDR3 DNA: TGTGCCAGCAGCCAAGAATCGCGAAACCTGAACACTGAAGCTTTCTTT; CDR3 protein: CASSQESRNLNTEAFF
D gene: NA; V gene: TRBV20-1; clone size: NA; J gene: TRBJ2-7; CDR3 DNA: TGCAGTGCTAGTAGAAAGGGAGCCTCCTACGAGCAGTACTTC; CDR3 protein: CSASRKGASYEQYF
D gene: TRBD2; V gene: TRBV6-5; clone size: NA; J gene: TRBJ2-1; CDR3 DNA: TGTGCCAGCAGGGCTAGCGGGAGCTACAATGAGCAGTTCTTC; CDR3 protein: CASRASGSYNEQFF
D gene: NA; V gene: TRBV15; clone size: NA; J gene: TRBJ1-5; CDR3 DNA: TGTGCCACCAGTACCGGCGGGGGGGGCCATCAGCCCCAGCATTTT; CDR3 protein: CATSTGGGGHQPQHF
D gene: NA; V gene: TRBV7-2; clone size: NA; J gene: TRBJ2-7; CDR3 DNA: TGTGCCAGCAGCCAGCCCTCAGGGAAAACCTACGAGCAGTACTTC; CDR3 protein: CASSQPSGKTYEQYF
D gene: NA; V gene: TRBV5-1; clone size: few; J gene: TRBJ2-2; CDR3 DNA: TGCGCCAGCAGCTTGGAAGCCAGGAGGGCCGGGGAGCTGTTTTTT; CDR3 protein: CASSLEARRAGELFF
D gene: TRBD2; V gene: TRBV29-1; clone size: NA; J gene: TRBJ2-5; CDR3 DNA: TGCAGCGTTGTTCCCACGGGAGCGGGAGTGTTGGAGACCCAGTACTTC; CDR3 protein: CSVVPTGAGVLETQYF
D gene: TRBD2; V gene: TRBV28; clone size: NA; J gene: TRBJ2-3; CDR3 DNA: TGTGCCAGCACCGAAAGGACTAGCGGGAGGGTTTCGCAGTATTTT; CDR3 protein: CASTERTSGRVSQYF